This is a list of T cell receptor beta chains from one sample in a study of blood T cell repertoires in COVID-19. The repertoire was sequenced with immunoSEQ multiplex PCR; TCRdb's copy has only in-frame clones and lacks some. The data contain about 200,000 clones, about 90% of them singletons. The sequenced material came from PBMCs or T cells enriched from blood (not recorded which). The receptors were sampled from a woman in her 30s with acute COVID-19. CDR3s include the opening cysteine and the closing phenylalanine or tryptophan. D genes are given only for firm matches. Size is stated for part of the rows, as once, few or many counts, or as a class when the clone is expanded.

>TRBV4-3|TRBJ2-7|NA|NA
CASSQDRGGGLRYEQYF
TGCGCCAGCAGCCAAGATAGGGGCGGGGGCCTTAGGTACGAGCAGTACTTC
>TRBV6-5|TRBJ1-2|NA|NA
CASANPGTFTF
TGTGCCAGCGCAAACCCCGGGACATTCACCTTC
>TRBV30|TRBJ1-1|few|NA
CAWWWSQNTEAFF
TGTGCCTGGTGGTGGAGCCAGAACACTGAAGCTTTCTTT
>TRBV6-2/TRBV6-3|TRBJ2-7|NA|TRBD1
CASSQAGTVSYEQYF
TGTGCCAGCAGTCAGGCCGGGACAGTCTCCTACGAGCAGTACTTC
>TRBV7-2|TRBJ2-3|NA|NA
CASSLGLRGSDTQYF
TGTGCCAGCAGCCTAGGACTGAGAGGTTCAGATACGCAGTATTTT
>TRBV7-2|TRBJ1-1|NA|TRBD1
CASSLGDRLNTEAFF
TGTGCCAGCAGCTTAGGGGACAGATTGAACACTGAAGCTTTCTTT
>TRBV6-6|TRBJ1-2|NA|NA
CASSYSGRSYTF
TGTGCCAGCAGTTACTCCGGGAGAAGCTACACCTTC
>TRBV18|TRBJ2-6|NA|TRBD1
CASSPSGTVGVLTF
TGTGCCAGCTCACCGTCCGGGACAGTCGGCGTCCTGACTTTC
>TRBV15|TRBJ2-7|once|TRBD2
CATSGLSGGLDEQYF
TGTGCCACCAGCGGGCTATCGGGGGGGCTCGACGAGCAGTACTTC
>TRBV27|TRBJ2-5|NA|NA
CASSFQGRNPQETQYF
TGTGCCAGCAGTTTTCAGGGGCGAAACCCCCAAGAGACCCAGTACTTC
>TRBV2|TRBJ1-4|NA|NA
CASSEGRERDEKLFF
TGTGCCAGCAGTGAAGGACGGGAGAGGGATGAAAAACTGTTTTTT
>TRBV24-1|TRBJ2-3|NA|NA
CATSDLPPRTDTQYF
TGTGCCACCAGTGATTTGCCGCCTAGGACAGATACGCAGTATTTT
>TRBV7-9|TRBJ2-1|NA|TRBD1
CASSPRGQGNEQFF
TGTGCCAGCAGCCCTAGGGGACAGGGCAATGAGCAGTTCTTC
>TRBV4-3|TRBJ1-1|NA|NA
CASSQGFYGGMGINTEAFF
TGCGCCAGCAGCCAAGGGTTCTACGGCGGGATGGGGATTAACACTGAAGCTTTCTTT
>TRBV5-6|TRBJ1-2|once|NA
CASSLAKGYTF
TGTGCCAGCAGCTTAGCGAAAGGCTACACCTTC
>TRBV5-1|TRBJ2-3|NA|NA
CASSLRLGGLSTQYF
TGCGCCAGCAGCTTGAGGTTGGGAGGACTTAGTACGCAGTATTTT
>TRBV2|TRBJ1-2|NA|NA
CASSEVPGHESYTF
TGTGCCAGCAGTGAAGTGCCAGGGCATGAAAGCTACACCTTC
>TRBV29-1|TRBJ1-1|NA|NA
CSVMDSLNTEAFF
TGCAGCGTAATGGACAGCCTGAACACTGAAGCTTTCTTT
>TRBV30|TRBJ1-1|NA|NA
CASSLWNTEAFF
TGTGCCTCCTCCTTGTGGAACACTGAAGCTTTCTTT
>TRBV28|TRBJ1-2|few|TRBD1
CASSLGQGNYGYTF
TGTGCCAGCAGTTTAGGACAGGGGAACTATGGCTACACCTTC
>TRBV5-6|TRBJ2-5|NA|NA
CASSLGGNQETQYF
TGTGCCAGCAGCTTAGGAGGGAACCAAGAGACCCAGTACTTC
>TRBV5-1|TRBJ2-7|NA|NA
CASSSTGNYEQYF
TGCGCCAGCAGCTCTACAGGGAACTACGAGCAGTACTTC
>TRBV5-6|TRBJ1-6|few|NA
CASSLAAGAWNSPLHF
TGTGCCAGCAGCTTGGCGGCAGGGGCCTGGAATTCACCCCTCCACTTT
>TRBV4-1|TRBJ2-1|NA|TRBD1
CASSQEWRTGQNEQFF
TGCGCCAGCAGCCAAGAGTGGAGGACAGGTCAGAATGAGCAGTTCTTC
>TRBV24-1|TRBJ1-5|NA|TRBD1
CATSDAGGTADSQPQHF
TGTGCCACCAGTGACGCCGGCGGGACAGCGGACAGTCAGCCCCAGCATTTT
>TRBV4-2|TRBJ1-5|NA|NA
CASSHEDSRGNQPQHF
TGTGCCAGCAGCCACGAGGACAGTCGGGGCAATCAGCCCCAGCATTTT
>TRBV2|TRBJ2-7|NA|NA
CASILYGQGTEQYF
TGTGCCAGCATTCTCTACGGGCAGGGGACCGAGCAGTACTTC
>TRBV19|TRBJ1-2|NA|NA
CASSISGGRYVGYTF
TGTGCCAGTAGTATATCCGGGGGGCGATACGTTGGCTACACCTTC
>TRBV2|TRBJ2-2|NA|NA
CASSGPGNTGELFF
TGTGCCAGCAGTGGGCCAGGAAACACCGGGGAGCTGTTTTTT
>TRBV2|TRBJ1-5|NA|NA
CASSVLQDQPQHF
TGTGCCAGCAGTGTTCTTCAGGATCAGCCCCAGCATTTT
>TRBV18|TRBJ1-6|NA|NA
CASSPQSGRNSPLHF
TGTGCCAGCTCACCCCAGTCCGGGAGGAATTCACCCCTCCACTTT
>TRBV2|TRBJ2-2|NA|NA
CASSTGGTGELFF
TGTGCCAGCTCGACCGGGGGCACCGGGGAGCTGTTTTTT
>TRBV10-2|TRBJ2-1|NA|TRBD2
CASSELGGISYNEQFF
TGCGCCAGCAGTGAGCTGGGGGGGATCTCCTACAATGAGCAGTTCTTC
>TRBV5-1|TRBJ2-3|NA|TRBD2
CASSPGLATDTQYF
TGCGCCAGCAGCCCCGGACTAGCAACAGATACGCAGTATTTT
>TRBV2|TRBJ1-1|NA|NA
CASSESPEGNTEAFF
TGTGCCAGCAGTGAAAGCCCGGAGGGAAACACTGAAGCTTTCTTT
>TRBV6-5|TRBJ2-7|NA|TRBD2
CASSSAISGGAYEQYF
TGTGCCAGCAGTTCCGCCATTAGCGGGGGGGCCTACGAGCAGTACTTC